This T cell receptor beta chain was sequenced for a study of blood T cell repertoires in COVID-19. Germline V gene data show CDR1 as LGHNA and CDR2 as YSLEER. The V and J ends lost 8 bases and 3 bases, in that order; junction bases with no gene match: 5. The CDR3 is made up of 14 amino acids. TCRdb's table, derived via immunoSEQ multiplex PCR, lists solely in-frame clones and lacks some. The sample lists roughly 220,000 clones, 80% to 90% seen once, with just under 20% in the top ten. V and J are TRBV4-3 and TRBJ2-2; TRBD2 agrees at 8 bases. Material for sequencing was peripheral blood. The receptor was derived from a man in his thirties or forties with active or convalescent COVID-19. CDR3 in amino acids: CASSTSAYTGELFF. CDR3 nucleotides: TGCGCCAGCTCGACTAGCGCCTACACCGGGGAGCTGTTTTTT.